The rows below give T cell receptor beta chains drawn from one sample of a study of cytomegalovirus exposure and HLA in healthy donors. TCRdb's copy holds only in-frame clones and misses some; the assay was immunoSEQ multiplex PCR. The table lists approximately 240,000 clones, over 65% of them singletons. Sequenced material: PBMCs. The receptors here all came from a woman aged 55 to 70 in good health and CMV-seropositive. Each CDR3 is given without its conserved first and last residue.

j_call v_call cdr3_aa
TRBJ2-7 TRBV5-1 ASSLGPTSGIPYEQY
TRBJ1-5 TRBV13 ASSKRGDQPQH
TRBJ1-5 TRBV4-1 ASSHRTGGPLEQPQH
TRBJ1-2 TRBV7-2 ASSFGTGYGYT
TRBJ2-3 TRBV21-1 ASISLGYTQY
TRBJ1-3 TRBV28 ATSITGSAGGNTIY
TRBJ1-1 TRBV30 AWRRTVNTEAF
TRBJ2-3 TRBV9 ASSVSGRAKDTQY
TRBJ1-4 TRBV4-2 ASSQGRNNEKLF
TRBJ1-2 TRBV6-6 ASSYGTGGTGSYT
TRBJ1-4 TRBV7-9 ASSLARGPLEELF
TRBJ2-1 TRBV4-2 ASSQDLVGLNEQF
TRBJ1-1 TRBV9 ASSVGQPNTEAF
TRBJ2-6 TRBV18 ASSDRRGSLSGANVLT
TRBJ1-2 TRBV4-1 ASSHPSRDSLYGYT
TRBJ1-4 TRBV6-1 ASGREREEKLF
TRBJ2-7 TRBV9 ASSPSGGRSYEQY
TRBJ2-5 TRBV7-9 ASSFRGQETQY
TRBJ1-1 TRBV4-2 ASSQGSGGTSEAF
TRBJ2-7 TRBV7-2 ASSLLRPEKRDSYEQY
TRBJ1-6 TRBV6-5 ASRRDRGDSPLH
TRBJ2-3 TRBV5-4 ASSPGSSGTDTQY
TRBJ2-4 TRBV9 ASSFGQGGNIQY
TRBJ2-7 TRBV6-1 ASSEGTGFYEQY
TRBJ1-4 TRBV5-6 ASSYRQDLNEKLF
TRBJ1-1 TRBV11-2 ASSWGRVMTEAF
TRBJ1-4 TRBV28 ASSSPPQGEKLF
TRBJ2-7 TRBV6-1 ASKGNRANYEQY
TRBJ2-3 TRBV5-4 ASSLASVLTDTQY
TRBJ2-5 TRBV28 ASSLFKEQY
TRBJ2-3 TRBV5-5 ASSLGVRTDTQY
TRBJ2-2 TRBV30 AWMLAGEVGELF
TRBJ2-5 TRBV9 ASSLAGDGLGTQY
TRBJ1-2 TRBV19 ASSQDRAANYGYT
TRBJ2-5 TRBV19 ASSMPSGSTLETQY
TRBJ1-5 TRBV7-9 ASSSTVNQPQH
TRBJ1-5 TRBV6-4 ASSHRGGQPQH
TRBJ1-1 TRBV28 ASSSTGLFSQMNTEAF
TRBJ2-7 TRBV6-5 ASSYGHLYEQY
TRBJ1-1 TRBV7-9 ASSETRNTEAF
TRBJ1-1 TRBV7-9 ASSLPGAMNTEAF
TRBJ1-5 TRBV27 ASSRGADNQPQH
TRBJ2-3 TRBV5-1 ASSLAQRGSTDTQY
TRBJ2-1 TRBV18 ASWAGNEQF
TRBJ2-1 TRBV5-1 ASSSASGSGYNEQF
TRBJ2-5 TRBV30 AWLAGGGQTQY
TRBJ1-1 TRBV18 ASSPSANTEAF
TRBJ1-2 TRBV28 ASSPGQLINYGYT
TRBJ2-3 TRBV30 AWSVFGGAGDTQY
TRBJ2-1 TRBV9 ASSVGASTYNEQF
TRBJ1-3 TRBV23-1 ASSPIRHVSGNTIY